Listed here are 16 T cell receptor beta chains from one sample, sequenced in a study of CD8+CD57+ T cells in acquired aplastic anemia. The template for TCR beta VDJ and CDR3 sequence profiling was genomic DNA. MiXCR, run by TCRdb on the reads, gives a single entry per CDR3 protein. The sample contains approximately 100,000 distinct CDR3 sequences, around 62% of which appear only once. Patients chosen for sequencing had CD8+CD57+ cells that had expanded, as shown by flow cytometry. The sequenced sample consisted of sorted CD4+, CD8+, or CD8+CD57+ T cells (not recorded which) from PBMCs. The receptors were gathered from a human donor with aplastic anemia.

Regarding this clonotype: Mismatch with germline at one junction end may stem from a read error. The chain uses TRBV5-1 and TRBJ2-3; no reliable D call. Germline CDR1 SGHRS, CDR2 YFSETQ. This CDR3 is 13 amino acids long. The CDR3 reads CASSLAPSDTQYF. CDR3 sequence (DNA): TGCGCCAGCAGTTTGGCGCCCTCAGATACGCAGTATTTT.

This chain links TRBV12-3 or TRBV12-4 with TRBJ2-1, with TRBD2 matching 11 bases. V was pared by 5 bases and J by 4 bases, with 4 bases of the junction left unmatched. The CDR3 loop spans 15 amino acids. CDR3 nucleotides: TGTGCCAGCAGTCCACCTAGCGGGAGGTACAATGAGCAGTTCTTC. Translated: CASSPPSGRYNEQFF.

V usage is TRBV29-1 and J usage is TRBJ1-2; D not resolved. This CDR3 region has 12 residues. V lost 4 bases, J lost 4 bases, and 10 bases lay in between. Germline V gives CDR1 SQVTM, CDR2 ANQGSEA. The CDR3 is CSVGIGCYGYTF. CDR3 nucleotides: TGCAGCGTTGGAATAGGGTGCTATGGCTACACCTTC.

On this clonotype itself: This sequence may be a read error, since a much larger clone differs from it by one base. The gene calls are TRBV16 and TRBJ2-7; 11 bases align to TRBD2. The J segment lost 0 bases and the V segment lost 0 bases, leaving 1 base of the junction unmatched. This CDR3 is 16 amino acids long. Germline lookup yields CDR1 KGHSY and CDR2 FQNENV. CDR3 region: CASSQSSGGVSYEQYF. In nucleotides, the CDR3 is TGTGCCAGCAGCCAATCTAGCGGGGGGGTCTCCTACGAGCAGTACTTC.

The chain combines TRBV7-8 with TRBJ2-7, with TRBD1 identical over 10 bases. Germline V gives CDR1 SGHVS, CDR2 FQNEAQ. The CDR3 totals 13 residues. Unmatched junction bases numbered 2, after V lost 4 bases and J lost 5 bases. The CDR3 DNA is TGTGCCAGCAGCTCCGGGACAGGGGACGAGCAGTACTTC. It specifies CASSSGTGDEQYF.

The J gene is TRBJ2-2, the V gene TRBV20-1; no definite D call. Germline V gives CDR1 DFQATT, CDR2 SNEGSKA (reference sequence). CDR3 length: 14 residues. Between the trimmed V and J ends, which lost 6 bases and 2 bases, there was a span of 13 bases. The CDR3 loop reads CSALGPKNTGELFF. The CDR3 DNA sequence: TGCAGTGCCTTAGGACCGAAAAACACCGGGGAGCTGTTTTTT.

V usage is TRBV20-1 and J usage is TRBJ1-2, with D uncertain. V was cut by 3 bases and J by 8 bases, with 13 bases left in between. Per the germline V gene, CDR1 is DFQATT and CDR2 is SNEGSKA (reference sequence). This CDR3 contains 12 residues. CDR3 protein: CSARGRAPGYTF. For the CDR3, the DNA is TGCAGTGCTAGGGGTCGGGCGCCGGGCTACACCTTC.

As regards this clonotype: This could be a read error, since a much larger clone is one nucleotide away. The genes are TRBV11-1 and TRBJ2-3; 8 bases align to TRBD2. The germline gives CDR1 SGHAT, CDR2 FQDESV (reference sequence). The CDR3 is 16 amino acids. The DNA of the CDR3 is TGTGCCGGCAGCCCTTCGACTAGCGCATACGCAGATACGCAGTATTTT. This sequence encodes CAGSPSTSAYADTQYF.

The V gene is TRBV7-8, the J gene TRBJ2-7; no reliable D call. The length of the CDR3 is 11 residues. Germline loops: CDR1 SGHVS, CDR2 FQNEAQ. Trimming took off 5 bases at V and 7 bases at J, with 9 bases between the two ends. CDR3: CASSLQREQYF. The CDR3 bases are TGTGCCAGCAGCCTACAGAGGGAGCAGTACTTC.

The rearrangement uses TRBV19 and TRBJ2-7, with 10 bases identical to TRBD2. This CDR3 spans 15 amino acids. Per germline, CDR1 LNHDA and CDR2 SQIVND (reference sequence). J gave up 4 bases and V 2 bases, and 5 bases lay outside the gene matches. The CDR3 DNA follows: TGTGCCAGTAGTATATCTAGCGGGGGCTTGTACGAGCAGTACTTC. Translating it yields CASSISSGGLYEQYF.

This rearrangement joins TRBV29-1 to TRBJ2-7; 9 nucleotides line up with TRBD1. The CDR3 contains 14 residues. Germline V gives CDR1 SQVTM, CDR2 ANQGSEA. V lost 4 bases, J lost 0 bases, and 4 bases stayed unmatched. The CDR3 sequence is CSVAGQGTSYEQYF. DNA for the CDR3: TGCAGCGTTGCGGGACAGGGTACCTCCTACGAGCAGTACTTC.

The rearrangement uses TRBV7-8 and TRBJ1-5, with D hard to call. In germline, CDR1 is SGHVS, CDR2 FQNEAQ. CDR3 length: 14 amino acids. Trimming took 4 bases from V and 4 from J, leaving 11 bases between them. The CDR3 region has the DNA TGTGCCAGCAGCTCATCAGGAGGTAATCAGCCCCAGCATTTT. Protein product: CASSSSGGNQPQHF.

The chain recombines TRBV19 with TRBJ2-7; D could derive from TRBD1 or TRBD2 (6 bases each). Trimming shortened V by 9 bases and J by 4 bases, and 19 bases separated the two germline ends. Germline-derived CDR1 and CDR2 are LNHDA and SQIVND (reference sequence). The CDR3 sequence is 14 residues long. The CDR3 nucleotides are TGTGCCAGCAGCTTGGGCAGGGGAGGATACGAGCAGTACTTC. It yields the protein CASSLGRGGYEQYF.

The chain links TRBV15 to TRBJ2-5; D may be TRBD1 (6 bases). Germline V gene data show CDR1 as LNHNV and CDR2 as YYDKDF (reference sequence). The CDR3 length is 17 residues. V lost 1 base and J 4 bases, leaving 19 bases between the germline ends. The CDR3 sequence is CATSRGRLGQGRETQYF. The CDR3 bases are TGTGCCACCAGCAGAGGCAGACTCGGTCAGGGGCGAGAGACCCAGTACTTC.

The chain joins TRBV10-2 to TRBJ1-2; the D gene is possibly TRBD1 (5 bases). Germline CDR1 WSHSY, CDR2 SAAADI. Trimming left V 4 bases short and J 5 bases short, with 14 bases between. The CDR3 totals 14 residues. This chain's CDR3 is CASSATGPSYGYTF. The CDR3 region has the DNA TGCGCCAGCAGTGCTACGGGACCATCGTATGGCTACACCTTC.

J is TRBJ1-1 and V is TRBV19; D might be TRBD1 (5 bases). The CDR3 sequence is 14 residues long. CDR1 and CDR2 from the germline V gene are LNHDA and SQIVND (reference sequence). The ends were cut back, 7 bases at V and 5 bases at J, with 17 bases in the middle. In nucleotides, the CDR3 is TGTGCCAGTACCACTCCAGGGTTAGGGACTGAAGCTTTCTTT. This sequence encodes CASTTPGLGTEAFF. The complete variable domain, with remaining parts taken from reference TRBV19 and TRBJ1-1, reads DGGITQSPKYLFRKEGQNVTLSCEQNLNHDAMYWYRQDPGQGLRLIYYSQIVNDFQKGDIAEGYSVSREKKESFPLTVTSAQKNPTAFYLCASTTPGLGTEAFFGQGTRLTVV.